This TCR beta chain was retrieved from a study of naive CD8 T cells in extremely preterm neonates. The repertoire was sequenced with immunoSEQ multiplex PCR; TCRdb's copy has only in-frame clones and lacks some. This repertoire shows several thousand clones, 98% found once; its top ten account for roughly 0.31%. CDR3 size: 13 residues. Germline V CDR1 and CDR2: SEHNR, FQNEAQ (reference sequence). Deletions cut 3 bases from V and 1 base from J, with 6 bases between. The receptor's source is a human donor in good health. Sample: naive CD8+ T cells from blood. The gene calls are TRBV7-9 and TRBJ1-1; D perhaps matches TRBD1 (6 bases). The CDR3 reads CASSLGQNTEAFF. Here the CDR3 DNA reads TGTGCCAGCAGCTTGGGACAGAACACTGAAGCTTTCTTT.